This TCR beta chain derives from a study of post-analysis software for immune sequencing data. Presence of unique molecular identifiers characterized the TCR beta cDNA libraries. T cells numbering 1 to 10 million yielded about 500,000 cDNA molecules. A single record per CDR3 protein comes from TCRdb applying MiXCR to the PCR reads. The table has roughly 730,000 distinct CDR3 sequences, about 32% seen once. Turning to this clonotype: Its specificity is not known.

The CDR3 runs to 13 residues. Trimming stripped 3 bases from V and 5 bases from J, with 8 bases between. Germline CDR1 is SNHLY and CDR2 is FYNNEI. General observations from the study: By F measure, strong co-clustering occurred among samples prepared in the same batch. Five TRBV segments, including TRBV5-6, TRBV5-1 and TRBV20-1, were more frequent in patients than controls.

The source is a girl aged 5-17 years with multiple sclerosis. The material sequenced was blood. This chain joins TRBV2 and TRBJ1-5; D call uncertain. The CDR3 DNA sequence: TGTGCCAGCAGTGACAGAGCCGATCAGCCCCAGCATTTT. It is translated as CASSDRADQPQHF.